This paragraph reports one TCR beta chain. V lost 2 bases and J lost 3, with 14 bases in between. From germline, CDR1 is DFQATT and CDR2 SNEGSKA (reference sequence). This CDR3 has 15 amino acids. The source of the sample is a study of T cells in Graves' hyperthyroidism and ophthalmopathy. Amplified TCR beta CDR3 regions derived from RNA transcripts. TCR CDR3 regions were first amplified by RT-PCR with HTBI primers. TCRdb re-analysed the multiplex PCR reads in MiXCR, keeping a single row per CDR3 protein. This table has 50,000 to 55,000 distinct CDR3 sequences, less than 60% appearing once. The PBMCs were sourced from fresh peripheral blood (about 10 ml).

The sequenced sample consisted of blood. This clonotype was obtained from a woman between 45 and 60 years old with Graves' ophthalmopathy. The V gene is TRBV20-1, the J gene TRBJ2-1, with D perhaps TRBD2 (6 bases). CDR3 amino acids: CSARNSGINYNEQFF. CDR3 coding DNA: TGCAGTGCTAGAAATAGCGGTATTAACTACAATGAGCAGTTCTTC.